The 2 T cell receptor beta chains reported below all come from one sample, sequenced in a study of neurological immune-mediated disorders. TCRdb analysed the 5' RACE reads with MiXCR anew, one entry per CDR3 protein. The repertoire holds 45,000 to 70,000 distinct CDR3 sequences, with about 4% as singletons. What was sequenced was PBMCs. The receptors originated from a man aged 50 or older with multiple sclerosis.

This clonotype was seen a few times. The V and J genes are TRBV5-8 and TRBJ2-7; 7 bases match TRBD2. J was trimmed by 4 bases and V by 4 bases; bases with no gene match: 11. CDR3 length: 15 residues. CDR1 SGHTS and CDR2 YDEGEE come from the germline V gene. CDR3 region: CASSGGSRIKYEQYF. CDR3 sequence (DNA): TGTGCCAGCAGCGGCGGGAGCAGGATAAAATACGAGCAGTACTTC.

The sample holds many counts of this clonotype. The chain carries TRBV29-1 and TRBJ1-3; D may be TRBD1 (5 bases). The germline V gene encodes CDR1 SQVTM and CDR2 ANQGSEA. Trimming left V 5 bases short and J 0 bases short, with 14 bases between. The CDR3 totals 15 residues. CDR3 nucleotides: TGCAGCGTTAAAGGCCCTGGGACCTCTGGAAACACCATATATTTT. As protein: CSVKGPGTSGNTIYF.